This is a list of T cell receptor beta chains from one sample in a study of cytomegalovirus exposure and HLA in healthy donors. Only in-frame clones appear in the TCRdb table, and some are missing; sequencing was by immunoSEQ multiplex PCR. Of under 250,000 clones detected, more than 75% appear once; the ten largest clones hold 0.2% to 0.25%. The material sequenced was PBMCs. The source of these receptors is a girl aged 2 to 10 in good health and CMV-seronegative. CDR3s include the opening cysteine and the closing phenylalanine or tryptophan. A D gene is named only where the DNA matches it firmly. The listing skips clone size in some rows; elsewhere it reads once, few, many or a size class.

cdr3_nt: TGCGCCAGCAGCTTCCGACAGGGGATTAACTATGGCTACACCTTC
cdr3_aa: CASSFRQGINYGYTF
j_call: TRBJ1-2
cdr3_length: 15
clone_size: NA
v_call: TRBV5-1
d_call: TRBD1

cdr3_nt: TGTGCCAGCAGCCAGAGCGGGGGCGGCACCGGGGAGCTGTTTTTT
cdr3_aa: CASSQSGGGTGELFF
j_call: TRBJ2-2
cdr3_length: 15
clone_size: NA
v_call: TRBV7-7
d_call: TRBD2

cdr3_nt: TGTGCCAGCAGTTACTCGGGGACAGGTGGCTACGAGCAGTACTTC
cdr3_aa: CASSYSGTGGYEQYF
j_call: TRBJ2-7
cdr3_length: 15
clone_size: NA
v_call: TRBV6-5
d_call: TRBD1

cdr3_nt: TGTGCCAGCGGGACGACAGGACACCTCTACGAGCAGTACTTC
cdr3_aa: CASGTTGHLYEQYF
j_call: TRBJ2-7
cdr3_length: 14
clone_size: few
v_call: TRBV27
d_call: NA

cdr3_nt: TGCGCCAGCAGCCAAGATGACGCCCGGACAGGGGGGTATGGCTACACCTTC
cdr3_aa: CASSQDDARTGGYGYTF
j_call: TRBJ1-2
cdr3_length: 17
clone_size: NA
v_call: TRBV4-1
d_call: TRBD1

cdr3_nt: TGTGCCAGCTCACCACCGAGGGACAGAGAGGGGGTTGGAGAGACCCAGTACTTC
cdr3_aa: CASSPPRDREGVGETQYF
j_call: TRBJ2-5
cdr3_length: 18
clone_size: NA
v_call: TRBV18
d_call: TRBD1

cdr3_nt: TGCAGCGTTGTTGGGCTAGCGGGGGGATGGCACACAGATACGCAGTATTTT
cdr3_aa: CSVVGLAGGWHTDTQYF
j_call: TRBJ2-3
cdr3_length: 17
clone_size: NA
v_call: TRBV29-1
d_call: TRBD2

cdr3_nt: TGTGCCAGCAGCTTAGCGGGGGGAGAGACCCAGTACTTC
cdr3_aa: CASSLAGGETQYF
j_call: TRBJ2-5
cdr3_length: 13
clone_size: NA
v_call: TRBV7-2
d_call: NA

cdr3_nt: TGTGCCAGCAGCTTCGCCACAGGTTTGAACACTGAAGCTTTCTTT
cdr3_aa: CASSFATGLNTEAFF
j_call: TRBJ1-1
cdr3_length: 15
clone_size: NA
v_call: TRBV5-4
d_call: NA

cdr3_nt: TGTGCCTGGAGTAGGGGAACCTACGAGCAGTACTTC
cdr3_aa: CAWSRGTYEQYF
j_call: TRBJ2-7
cdr3_length: 12
clone_size: NA
v_call: TRBV30
d_call: NA

cdr3_nt: TGTGCCAGCAGCTTCCCTACCGGGACAGGGGGGACTGAAGCTTTCTTT
cdr3_aa: CASSFPTGTGGTEAFF
j_call: TRBJ1-1
cdr3_length: 16
clone_size: few
v_call: TRBV7-9
d_call: TRBD1

cdr3_nt: TGTGCCAGCAGCTTAGCTTCACTCTACGAGCAGTACTTC
cdr3_aa: CASSLASLYEQYF
j_call: TRBJ2-7
cdr3_length: 13
clone_size: NA
v_call: TRBV7-2
d_call: NA

cdr3_nt: TGTGCCAGCAGCCCCGGACAGGGAAGCACAGATACGCAGTATTTT
cdr3_aa: CASSPGQGSTDTQYF
j_call: TRBJ2-3
cdr3_length: 15
clone_size: once
v_call: TRBV7-7
d_call: TRBD1

cdr3_nt: TGTGCCAGCAGCTTTCCCCCTCGGGAGCGCGGGGAAAATGAGCAGTTCTTC
cdr3_aa: CASSFPPRERGENEQFF
j_call: TRBJ2-1
cdr3_length: 17
clone_size: NA
v_call: TRBV7-3
d_call: NA

cdr3_nt: TGTGCCAGCAGCTTACTAGCGGGAGAATACAATGAGCAGTTCTTC
cdr3_aa: CASSLLAGEYNEQFF
j_call: TRBJ2-1
cdr3_length: 15
clone_size: NA
v_call: TRBV13
d_call: TRBD2

cdr3_nt: TGTGCCATCAGTGAGTCTTGGGGACAGGGTTACGAGCAGTACTTC
cdr3_aa: CAISESWGQGYEQYF
j_call: TRBJ2-7
cdr3_length: 15
clone_size: few
v_call: TRBV10-3
d_call: TRBD1

cdr3_nt: TGTGCCAGCAGCTTCCCCCGGACAGGGAAGGCGGACATTCAGTACTTC
cdr3_aa: CASSFPRTGKADIQYF
j_call: TRBJ2-4
cdr3_length: 16
clone_size: NA
v_call: TRBV7-2
d_call: TRBD1

cdr3_nt: TGTGCCAGCTCAAGGATCAGCGGAGCTTACAATGAGCAGTTCTTC
cdr3_aa: CASSRISGAYNEQFF
j_call: TRBJ2-1
cdr3_length: 15
clone_size: NA
v_call: TRBV18
d_call: NA

cdr3_nt: TGTGCCAGCAGTTTATCGGGTCACAGGGACTATGGCTACACCTTC
cdr3_aa: CASSLSGHRDYGYTF
j_call: TRBJ1-2
cdr3_length: 15
clone_size: NA
v_call: TRBV27
d_call: NA

cdr3_nt: TGTGCCAGCAGCGTCCGGACAGGGCTTGGCTACACCTTC
cdr3_aa: CASSVRTGLGYTF
j_call: TRBJ1-2
cdr3_length: 13
clone_size: NA
v_call: TRBV9
d_call: TRBD1

cdr3_nt: TGCGCCAGCAGCTTGGCGGGGGGGAACACCGGGGAGCTGTTTTTT
cdr3_aa: CASSLAGGNTGELFF
j_call: TRBJ2-2
cdr3_length: 15
clone_size: NA
v_call: TRBV5-1
d_call: TRBD2

cdr3_nt: TGTGCCATCACACCGGGGGGGCCGGAGACCCAGTACTTC
cdr3_aa: CAITPGGPETQYF
j_call: TRBJ2-5
cdr3_length: 13
clone_size: few
v_call: TRBV7-2
d_call: TRBD2

cdr3_nt: TGTGCCAGCAGTGAATTTTTTTCAGGGTACGAGCAGTACTTC
cdr3_aa: CASSEFFSGYEQYF
j_call: TRBJ2-7
cdr3_length: 14
clone_size: NA
v_call: TRBV6-1
d_call: NA

cdr3_nt: TGTGCCAGCAGTACCGGGGGGGTGAACACTGAAGCTTTCTTT
cdr3_aa: CASSTGGVNTEAFF
j_call: TRBJ1-1
cdr3_length: 14
clone_size: once
v_call: TRBV27
d_call: NA

cdr3_nt: TGTGCCAGCAGCCGAACCCTAGCGAGACGTTACAATGAGCAGTTCTTC
cdr3_aa: CASSRTLARRYNEQFF
j_call: TRBJ2-1
cdr3_length: 16
clone_size: NA
v_call: TRBV7-9
d_call: NA

cdr3_nt: TGTGCCAGCAGCTTGGCGGCACAGGTGAACACTGAAGCTTTCTTT
cdr3_aa: CASSLAAQVNTEAFF
j_call: TRBJ1-1
cdr3_length: 15
clone_size: NA
v_call: TRBV11-2
d_call: NA

cdr3_nt: TGTGCCAGCAGTTTACGGACAGGGGGCAGCTATGGCTACACCTTC
cdr3_aa: CASSLRTGGSYGYTF
j_call: TRBJ1-2
cdr3_length: 15
clone_size: NA
v_call: TRBV27
d_call: TRBD1

cdr3_nt: TGTGCCAGCAGTTACTCGAACCGGGGAAATGAGCAGTTCTTC
cdr3_aa: CASSYSNRGNEQFF
j_call: TRBJ2-1
cdr3_length: 14
clone_size: NA
v_call: TRBV6-5
d_call: NA

cdr3_nt: TGCGCCAGCAGCTTGAATCCAGCGGGGGGAATGGATACGCAGTATTTT
cdr3_aa: CASSLNPAGGMDTQYF
j_call: TRBJ2-3
cdr3_length: 16
clone_size: NA
v_call: TRBV5-1
d_call: TRBD2

cdr3_nt: TGCGCCAGCAGCCCAGGGGGGACTTCCTACAATGAGCAGTTCTTC
cdr3_aa: CASSPGGTSYNEQFF
j_call: TRBJ2-1
cdr3_length: 15
clone_size: NA
v_call: TRBV5-1
d_call: NA

cdr3_nt: TGTGCCAGCAGCTTGGGAAGAACGAGAGGGTACGAGCAGTACTTC
cdr3_aa: CASSLGRTRGYEQYF
j_call: TRBJ2-7
cdr3_length: 15
clone_size: NA
v_call: TRBV5-4
d_call: NA

cdr3_nt: TGCGCCAGCAGCCAAGATCTCACTAGCGAGCAGTTCTTC
cdr3_aa: CASSQDLTSEQFF
j_call: TRBJ2-1
cdr3_length: 13
clone_size: NA
v_call: TRBV4-1
d_call: NA

cdr3_nt: TGTGCCAGCAGCGGGGGAACGGGACAGGGGGTCCTCTACGAGCAGTACTTC
cdr3_aa: CASSGGTGQGVLYEQYF
j_call: TRBJ2-7
cdr3_length: 17
clone_size: NA
v_call: TRBV5-4
d_call: TRBD1

cdr3_nt: TGCGCCAGCAGCCCCACGGGGGTGAACACTGAAGCTTTCTTT
cdr3_aa: CASSPTGVNTEAFF
j_call: TRBJ1-1
cdr3_length: 14
clone_size: NA
v_call: TRBV5-1
d_call: NA

cdr3_nt: TGTGCCAGCCGGCAGGGAAGCAATCAGCCCCAGCATTTT
cdr3_aa: CASRQGSNQPQHF
j_call: TRBJ1-5
cdr3_length: 13
clone_size: NA
v_call: TRBV6-5
d_call: NA

cdr3_nt: TGTGCCAGCAGCTTAGGGGACAGGCCCTACGAGCAGTACTTC
cdr3_aa: CASSLGDRPYEQYF
j_call: TRBJ2-7
cdr3_length: 14
clone_size: few
v_call: TRBV13
d_call: TRBD1

cdr3_nt: TGTGCCAGCAGCCCCCGGACTAGCGGGGGGGGGCATGAGCAGTTCTTC
cdr3_aa: CASSPRTSGGGHEQFF
j_call: TRBJ2-1
cdr3_length: 16
clone_size: NA
v_call: TRBV5-4
d_call: TRBD2

cdr3_nt: TGTGCCTGGAGTGTGGCGGGGGGGCGGGGAGATACGCAGTATTTT
cdr3_aa: CAWSVAGGRGDTQYF
j_call: TRBJ2-3
cdr3_length: 15
clone_size: NA
v_call: TRBV30
d_call: TRBD2

cdr3_nt: TGCAGCGTTGACAGGGGACCGAACTATGGCTACACCTTC
cdr3_aa: CSVDRGPNYGYTF
j_call: TRBJ1-2
cdr3_length: 13
clone_size: NA
v_call: TRBV29-1
d_call: NA

cdr3_nt: TGTGCCAGCAGCCAAGACGGGGGGGCCTACAATGAGCAGTTCTTC
cdr3_aa: CASSQDGGAYNEQFF
j_call: TRBJ2-1
cdr3_length: 15
clone_size: NA
v_call: TRBV14
d_call: TRBD2

cdr3_nt: TGTGCCACCCCATCAGCTTTCTTT
cdr3_aa: CATPSAFF
j_call: TRBJ1-1
cdr3_length: 8
clone_size: NA
v_call: TRBV25-1
d_call: NA

cdr3_nt: TGTGCCAGCAGCCCGACCGGGGGAGGCGAGCAGTACTTC
cdr3_aa: CASSPTGGGEQYF
j_call: TRBJ2-7
cdr3_length: 13
clone_size: NA
v_call: TRBV7-6
d_call: NA

cdr3_nt: TGCGCCAGCAGCCAACCGACTAGCGGGGGGACAGATACGCAGTATTTT
cdr3_aa: CASSQPTSGGTDTQYF
j_call: TRBJ2-3
cdr3_length: 16
clone_size: once
v_call: TRBV4-1
d_call: TRBD2

cdr3_nt: TGCGCCAGCAGCCAAAACTTTGTCTCTGGGGCCAACGTCCTGACTTTC
cdr3_aa: CASSQNFVSGANVLTF
j_call: TRBJ2-6
cdr3_length: 16
clone_size: NA
v_call: TRBV4-1
d_call: NA

cdr3_nt: TGTGCCAGCAGTTTCGGGGGACGGGGGGGAGATACGCAGTATTTT
cdr3_aa: CASSFGGRGGDTQYF
j_call: TRBJ2-3
cdr3_length: 15
clone_size: NA
v_call: TRBV28
d_call: TRBD2

cdr3_nt: TGTGCCTGGAGGCGACCGGGACAGGGAAATGAAAAACTGTTTTTT
cdr3_aa: CAWRRPGQGNEKLFF
j_call: TRBJ1-4
cdr3_length: 15
clone_size: NA
v_call: TRBV30
d_call: TRBD1

cdr3_nt: TGCGCCAGCAGCTCCTCCGACCGGGACAGGGTCTACGAGCAGTACTTC
cdr3_aa: CASSSSDRDRVYEQYF
j_call: TRBJ2-7
cdr3_length: 16
clone_size: NA
v_call: TRBV4-1
d_call: TRBD1

cdr3_nt: TGTGCCAGCAGTGACTCACCCGAACTAGCAGATACGCAGTATTTT
cdr3_aa: CASSDSPELADTQYF
j_call: TRBJ2-3
cdr3_length: 15
clone_size: NA
v_call: TRBV2
d_call: NA

cdr3_nt: TGCGCCAGCAGCTTGGAGAGGGTGTCCTACAATGAGCAGTTCTTC
cdr3_aa: CASSLERVSYNEQFF
j_call: TRBJ2-1
cdr3_length: 15
clone_size: once
v_call: TRBV5-1
d_call: NA

cdr3_nt: TGTGCCAGCAGCGCGGGGACAGGGGGTAACACTGAAGCTTTCTTT
cdr3_aa: CASSAGTGGNTEAFF
j_call: TRBJ1-1
cdr3_length: 15
clone_size: once
v_call: TRBV9
d_call: TRBD1

cdr3_nt: TGTTCGGGGAACATTCAGTACTTC
cdr3_aa: CSGNIQYF
j_call: TRBJ2-4
cdr3_length: 8
clone_size: NA
v_call: TRBV30
d_call: NA

cdr3_nt: TGTGCCACTAACACAGCAACTAATGAAAAACTGTTTTTT
cdr3_aa: CATNTATNEKLFF
j_call: TRBJ1-4
cdr3_length: 13
clone_size: NA
v_call: TRBV19
d_call: NA

cdr3_nt: TGTGCCAGCAGCCAAGGGGGGTGGAGAGGACAGAGCCGTCGGGATGAAAAACTGTTTTTT
cdr3_aa: CASSQGGWRGQSRRDEKLFF
j_call: TRBJ1-4
cdr3_length: 20
clone_size: NA
v_call: TRBV14
d_call: NA

cdr3_nt: TGTGCCAGCAGCCGTGAGCGGGGCACTGAAGCTTTCTTT
cdr3_aa: CASSRERGTEAFF
j_call: TRBJ1-1
cdr3_length: 13
clone_size: NA
v_call: TRBV14
d_call: NA

cdr3_nt: TGTGCCAGCTCGTCCGACCTCCGGGAGACGCTTTTCAACAATGAGCAGTTCTTC
cdr3_aa: CASSSDLRETLFNNEQFF
j_call: TRBJ2-1
cdr3_length: 18
clone_size: NA
v_call: TRBV18
d_call: NA

cdr3_nt: TGTGCCAGTAGTATAGGGAGGCAGGGGGCTGGTTCTGAAGCTTTCTTT
cdr3_aa: CASSIGRQGAGSEAFF
j_call: TRBJ1-1
cdr3_length: 16
clone_size: NA
v_call: TRBV19
d_call: TRBD1

cdr3_nt: TGTGCCTGGAGTACAGGAGTGATTGGCTACACCTTC
cdr3_aa: CAWSTGVIGYTF
j_call: TRBJ1-2
cdr3_length: 12
clone_size: NA
v_call: TRBV30
d_call: NA

cdr3_nt: TGTGCCAGCAGGGGCAGTACGCAGTATTTT
cdr3_aa: CASRGSTQYF
j_call: TRBJ2-3
cdr3_length: 10
clone_size: NA
v_call: TRBV2
d_call: NA

cdr3_nt: TGCGCCAGCAGTTTCACTAGCAACCACCAAGAGACCCAGTACTTC
cdr3_aa: CASSFTSNHQETQYF
j_call: TRBJ2-5
cdr3_length: 15
clone_size: NA
v_call: TRBV6-1
d_call: NA